These 12 T cell receptor beta chains share one sample of origin, sequenced in a study of control samples from healthy donors and cancer patients. Sequencing used immunoSEQ multiplex PCR; TCRdb keeps in-frame clones, though not all of them. The repertoire holds roughly 120,000 clones, 91% seen once, with almost 8% in the top ten. Sequencing was performed on blood. Receptors originate from a woman under 30 in good health.

The chain is built from TRBV12-3 or TRBV12-4 and TRBJ2-2; unclear D gene. Trimming pared 5 bases from V and 5 bases from J, leaving 9 bases between. The CDR3 consists of 13 residues. CDR3 in DNA: TGTGCCAGCAGTATACAGCAAACCGGGGAGCTGTTTTTT. Translated: CASSIQQTGELFF.

The chain joins TRBV29-1 to TRBJ1-1, with 7 bases that match TRBD1. Trimming at V came to 6 bases and at J to 6 bases, leaving 7 bases not matched to a gene. The germline V gene has CDR1 SQVTM and CDR2 ANQGSEA. CDR3 length: 12 residues. CDR3 loop: CSVPDRDPEAFF. CDR3 nucleotides: TGCAGCGTCCCCGACAGGGACCCTGAAGCTTTCTTT. Variable domain in full (rest from reference TRBV29-1 and TRBJ1-1): SAVISQKPSRDICQRGTSLTIQCQVDSQVTMMFWYRQQPGQSLTLIATANQGSEATYESGFVIDKFPISRPNLTFSTLTVSNMSPEDSSIYLCSVPDRDPEAFFGQGTRLTVV.

This chain joins TRBV5-1 and TRBJ1-4; 7 positions agree with TRBD1. Germline-derived CDR1 and CDR2 are SGHRS and YFSETQ. The CDR3 length is 12 residues. V trimming: 2 bases; J trimming: 8 bases; junction bases outside the gene matches: 0. CDR3 nucleotide sequence: TGCGCCAGCAGCTTCAGGGGGGAAAAACTGTTTTTT. This encodes CASSFRGEKLFF.

The chain is built from TRBV24-1 and TRBJ1-2; 7 bases line up with TRBD1. The CDR3 runs 14 residues. The trim removed 4 bases at V and 4 bases at J, leaving 5 bases unmatched. Germline CDR1 reads KGHDR; CDR2 reads SFDVKD. The CDR3 region has the DNA TGTGCCACCAGTGACGCACAGGGGATCTATGGCTACACCTTC. Its translation is CATSDAQGIYGYTF.

The chain joins TRBV2 to TRBJ1-1; TRBD1 is a possible D gene (5 bases). Germline V gives CDR1 SNHLY, CDR2 FYNNEI. This CDR3 has 15 residues. V was shortened by 7 bases and J by 0 bases, with 15 bases between the two germline ends. The CDR3 DNA reads as TGTGCCAGCACCCGAGGGGAGGCCATGAACACTGAAGCTTTCTTT. Protein product: CASTRGEAMNTEAFF.

The V call is TRBV19, the J call TRBJ1-1; 11 bases match TRBD1. There are 16 residues in the CDR3. The junction had 9 bases not matched to a gene; V was cut back by 6 bases and J by 3 bases. From germline, CDR1 is LNHDA and CDR2 SQIVND (reference sequence). The DNA for the CDR3 is TGTGCCAGTAGCACACGACCGGGACAGGGGGACACTGAAGCTTTCTTT. Protein: CASSTRPGQGDTEAFF.

The chain recombines TRBV2 with TRBJ2-3; D perhaps matches TRBD2 (6 bases). The CDR3 loop spans 14 amino acids. CDR1 and CDR2 (germline): SNHLY, FYNNEI. The V and J ends lost 7 bases and 2 bases respectively, with 13 bases between them. CDR3 region: CASNGGSNTDTQYF. In nucleotides, the CDR3 is TGTGCCAGCAACGGGGGATCTAACACAGATACGCAGTATTTT. The full variable domain, completed using reference TRBV2 and TRBJ2-3, is EPEVTQTPSHQVTQMGQEVILRCVPISNHLYFYWYRQILGQKVEFLVSFYNNEISEKSEIFDDQFSVERPDGSNFTLKIRSTKLEDSAMYFCASNGGSNTDTQYFGPGTRLTVL.

J is TRBJ2-7 and V is TRBV4-1, with 8 bases matching TRBD2. J lost 0 bases, V lost 0 bases, and 10 bases had no gene match. The CDR3 length is 18 residues. Germline CDR1 MGHRA, CDR2 YSYEKL. CDR3 bases: TGCGCCAGCAGCCAAGAGCCTAGCGGGCCCGGGCACTCCTACGAGCAGTACTTC. The encoded protein is CASSQEPSGPGHSYEQYF.

This clone was recorded only once. The CDR3 region has the DNA TGTGCCAGCAGCTTATATATCAGGGGGCGTGTGGACTCCCTCTACGAGCAGTACTTC. This gives the protein CASSLYIRGRVDSLYEQYF. The chain joins TRBV5-8 to TRBJ2-7, with 8 nucleotides matching TRBD1. Germline CDR1 SGHTS, CDR2 YDEGEE. The CDR3 length is 19 residues. V gave up 2 bases and J gave up 3 bases; unmatched junction bases: 19.

The chain combines TRBV27 with TRBJ2-7, with D unclear. V lost 7 bases, J lost 2 bases, and 27 bases lay in between. Germline V gives CDR1 MNHEY, CDR2 SMNVEV (reference sequence). The CDR3 is made up of 18 amino acids. The CDR3 is CASKPRHLQARTPYEQYF. The CDR3 region has the DNA TGTGCCAGCAAACCCCGCCACCTCCAGGCTCGCACCCCCTACGAGCAGTACTTC.

The chain carries TRBV28 and TRBJ1-5; a weak D match, TRBD1 (5 bases). The CDR3 is 15 amino acids. CDR1 is MDHEN and CDR2 is SYDVKM in the germline V gene. V was pared by 5 bases and J by 5 bases, with 16 bases between. CDR3 in amino acids: CASSDNLRGDQPQHF. CDR3 nucleotide sequence: TGTGCCAGCAGTGATAATTTACGGGGCGATCAGCCCCAGCATTTT.

The rearrangement uses TRBV5-1 and TRBJ2-2; TRBD1 agrees at 8 bases. CDR3 size: 17 residues. J lost 2 bases, V lost 4 bases, and 10 bases had no gene match. The germline CDR1 and CDR2 sequences are SGHRS and YFSETQ. Here the CDR3 reads CASSRHGQGANTGELFF. The CDR3 DNA follows: TGCGCCAGCAGCCGGCACGGCCAGGGGGCTAACACCGGGGAGCTGTTTTTT.